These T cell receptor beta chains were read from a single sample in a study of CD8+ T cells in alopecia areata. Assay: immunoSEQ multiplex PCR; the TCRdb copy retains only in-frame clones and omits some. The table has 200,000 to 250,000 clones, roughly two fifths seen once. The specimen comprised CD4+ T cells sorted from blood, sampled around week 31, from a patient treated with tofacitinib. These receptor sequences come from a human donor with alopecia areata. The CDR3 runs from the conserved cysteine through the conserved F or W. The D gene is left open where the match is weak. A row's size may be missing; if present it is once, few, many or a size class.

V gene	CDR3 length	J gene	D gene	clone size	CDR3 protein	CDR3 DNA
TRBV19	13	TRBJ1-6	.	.	CASRVSYNSPLHF	TGTGCCAGCAGGGTTTCCTATAATTCACCCCTCCACTTT
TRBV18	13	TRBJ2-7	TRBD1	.	CASSPGQGGEQYF	TGTGCCAGCTCACCGGGACAGGGTGGTGAGCAGTACTTC
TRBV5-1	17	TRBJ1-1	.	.	CASSRWTQKEVGTEAFF	TGCGCCAGCAGCCGTTGGACTCAAAAGGAGGTGGGCACTGAAGCTTTCTTT
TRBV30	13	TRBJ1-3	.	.	CAWSVLGANTIYF	TGTGCCTGGAGTGTGCTAGGGGCTAACACCATATATTTT
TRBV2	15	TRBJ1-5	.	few	CASRDYDGFNQPQHF	TGTGCCAGCAGGGACTACGACGGATTCAATCAGCCCCAGCATTTT
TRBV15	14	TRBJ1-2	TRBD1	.	CATSGDRGVGGYTF	TGTGCCACCAGCGGAGACAGGGGGGTTGGTGGCTACACCTTC
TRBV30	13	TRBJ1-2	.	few	CAWRETGNYGYTF	TGTGCCTGGAGAGAAACAGGGAACTATGGCTACACCTTC
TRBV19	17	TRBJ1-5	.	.	CASSILLGVSGNQPQHF	TGTGCCAGTAGTATTCTATTGGGAGTTAGCGGCAATCAGCCCCAGCATTTT
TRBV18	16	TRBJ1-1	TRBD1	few	CASSPTGGLMNTEAFF	TGTGCCAGCTCACCTACAGGGGGCCTAATGAACACTGAAGCTTTCTTT
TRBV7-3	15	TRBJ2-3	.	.	CASSLGLAVTDTQYF	TGTGCCAGCAGCTTAGGCCTAGCAGTCACAGATACGCAGTATTTT
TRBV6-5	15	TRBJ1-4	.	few	CASSSGGIQVEKLFF	TGTGCCAGCAGTTCCGGCGGGATCCAGGTTGAAAAACTGTTTTTT
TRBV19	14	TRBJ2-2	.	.	CASSESDYTGELFF	TGTGCCAGTAGTGAGTCGGACTACACCGGGGAGCTGTTTTTT
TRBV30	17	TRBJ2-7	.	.	CAWSGLAAAGRSYEQYF	TGTGCCTGGAGTGGTTTAGCAGCCGCTGGAAGGTCCTACGAGCAGTACTTC
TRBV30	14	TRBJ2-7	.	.	CAWRRKQTSYEQYF	TGTGCCTGGAGGAGGAAACAGACCTCCTACGAGCAGTACTTC
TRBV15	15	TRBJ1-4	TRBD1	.	CATSRDTTGNEKLFF	TGTGCCACCAGCAGAGATACGACAGGGAATGAAAAACTGTTTTTT
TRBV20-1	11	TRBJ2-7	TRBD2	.	CSGGLEDEQYF	TGCAGTGGGGGACTAGAAGACGAGCAGTACTTC
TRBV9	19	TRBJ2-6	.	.	CASSADIQGGLSGANVLTF	TGTGCCAGCAGCGCCGATATACAGGGAGGTTTGAGCGGGGCCAACGTCCTGACTTTC
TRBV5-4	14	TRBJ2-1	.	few	CASSLVGPPVEQFF	TGTGCCAGCAGCTTGGTGGGCCCTCCCGTGGAGCAGTTCTTC
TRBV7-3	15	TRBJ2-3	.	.	CASSPPGIGPDTQYF	TGTGCCAGCAGCCCTCCGGGTATAGGCCCAGATACGCAGTATTTT
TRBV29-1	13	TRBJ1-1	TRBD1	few	CSARMTGVTEAFF	TGCAGCGCCAGGATGACAGGGGTCACTGAAGCTTTCTTT
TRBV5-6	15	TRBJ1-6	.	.	CASSYQGSYNSPLHF	TGTGCCAGCAGCTACCAAGGGTCCTATAATTCACCCCTCCACTTT
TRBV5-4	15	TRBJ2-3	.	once	CASSLGDHSTDTQYF	TGTGCCAGCAGCTTGGGGGACCACAGCACAGATACGCAGTATTTT
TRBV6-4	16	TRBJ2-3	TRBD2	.	CASSERTSGRADTQYF	TGTGCCAGCAGTGAAAGGACTAGCGGGAGGGCCGATACGCAGTATTTT
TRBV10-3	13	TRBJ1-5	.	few	CAISSTDSPTQHF	TGTGCCATCAGCTCCACGGACAGTCCAACCCAGCATTTT
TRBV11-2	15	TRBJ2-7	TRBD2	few	CASSPRLATSYEQYF	TGTGCCAGCAGCCCCCGACTAGCGACCTCCTACGAGCAGTACTTC
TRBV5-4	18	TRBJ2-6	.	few	CASSLTGASHSGANVLTF	TGTGCCAGCAGCTTGACCGGGGCAAGCCACTCTGGGGCCAACGTCCTGACTTTC
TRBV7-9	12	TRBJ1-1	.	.	CASSLEGLKAFF	TGTGCCAGCAGCTTAGAGGGGCTCAAAGCTTTCTTT
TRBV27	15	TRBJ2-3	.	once	CASKGRLTSTDTQYF	TGTGCCAGCAAAGGACGGCTGACTAGCACAGATACGCAGTATTTT
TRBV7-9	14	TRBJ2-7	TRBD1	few	CASSPSGTDFGQYF	TGTGCCAGCAGCCCATCCGGGACAGACTTCGGGCAGTACTTC
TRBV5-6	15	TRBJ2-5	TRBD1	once	CASSLLGQGGETQYF	TGTGCCAGCAGCTTGTTGGGACAGGGAGGAGAGACCCAGTACTTC
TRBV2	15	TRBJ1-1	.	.	CASSEGWGGNTEAFF	TGTGCCAGCAGTGAAGGTTGGGGGGGGAACACTGAAGCTTTCTTT